This T cell receptor (beta chain) originates from a study of cytomegalovirus exposure and HLA in healthy donors. PCR primers comprised 60 Vbeta and 13 Jbeta primers. Sequencing used immunoSEQ multiplex PCR; TCRdb keeps in-frame clones, though not all of them. The sample has about 150,000 clones, around 84% seen once. This clone was seen just once. No antigen is known for it. Regarding the study as a whole: TCR beta V segments were, for the most part, productive about 87% or about 30% of the time in an earlier analysis. Cytomegalovirus association was assigned to around 150 TCR beta chains.

The CDR3 is 14 residues long. The germline CDR1 and CDR2 sequences are SGHTA and FQGNSA. Trimming stripped 3 bases from V and 3 bases from J, with 12 bases between. The sequence derives from a woman aged 18-30 years in good health and CMV-seronegative. Sequencing used PBMCs. V gene TRBV7-2 combines with J gene TRBJ2-7; possibly TRBD1 for D (6 bases). CDR3 nucleotide sequence: TGTGCCAGCAGCTTGGCAGGGGTCGTCTACGAGCAGTACTTC. The encoded protein is CASSLAGVVYEQYF.